Following are 22 T cell receptor beta chains from one sample sequenced in a study of blood T cell repertoires in COVID-19. TCRdb keeps only in-frame clones here, not all; method: immunoSEQ multiplex PCR. The sample contains some 200,000 clones, approximately 80% of which appear only once. The sample taken for sequencing was peripheral blood. The receptors were sampled from a man aged 55 to 70 with COVID-19, enrolled during active disease.

The chain recombines TRBV5-1 with TRBJ1-3; D ambiguous. Trimming took off 0 bases at V and 8 bases at J, with 9 bases between the two ends. This CDR3 is built from 13 residues. Germline V CDR1 and CDR2: SGHRS, YFSETQ. The CDR3 protein is CASSLARGDTIYF. CDR3 DNA: TGCGCCAGCAGCTTGGCCCGGGGTGACACCATATATTTT.

V and J are TRBV27 and TRBJ1-1, with TRBD1 matching 7 bases. The junction had 8 bases not matched to a gene; V was cut back by 6 bases and J by 7 bases. The germline V gene encodes CDR1 MNHEY and CDR2 SMNVEV (reference sequence). This CDR3 has 13 residues. CDR3 coding DNA: TGTGCCAGCAGCCTCAGGGGGGCGGGTGAAGCTTTCTTT. Its translation is CASSLRGAGEAFF.

The chain employs TRBV7-8 and TRBJ1-4; TRBD1 aligns across 12 bases. V lost 2 bases to trimming and J lost 7 bases; unmatched junction nucleotides: 8. Germline lookup yields CDR1 SGHVS and CDR2 FQNEAQ. This CDR3 spans 17 amino acids. CDR3 nucleotides: TGTGCCAGCAGCTTATTCCGGGACAGGGGGCAGGGTGAAAAACTGTTTTTT. Protein sequence: CASSLFRDRGQGEKLFF.

The chain links TRBV7-9 to TRBJ2-7; TRBD1 matches 9 bases. Germline V gene sequence: CDR1 SEHNR, CDR2 FQNEAQ (reference sequence). V lost 3 bases to trimming and J lost 0 bases; unmatched junction nucleotides: 3. The CDR3 totals 15 residues. CDR3 in DNA: TGTGCCAGCAGCTTTCTACAGGGGGCCTCCTACGAGCAGTACTTC. It translates to CASSFLQGASYEQYF.

This clone has only one observation. This chain uses TRBV28 with TRBJ1-1, with 8 bases aligning to TRBD1. J lost 5 bases, V lost 10 bases, and 12 bases had no gene match. Germline V gene data show CDR1 as MDHEN and CDR2 as SYDVKM. CDR3 length equals 14 residues. The CDR3 DNA reads TGTGCCACGCTAACACAGGGGGAATGGACTGAAGCTTTCTTT. This sequence encodes CATLTQGEWTEAFF.

This chain joins TRBV15 and TRBJ1-4, with D perhaps matching TRBD1 (6 bases). There are 16 residues in the CDR3. V was trimmed by 0 bases and J by 6 bases, leaving 14 bases between them. Germline assignment: CDR1 LNHNV and CDR2 YYDKDF (reference sequence). In nucleotides, the CDR3 is TGTGCCACCAGCAGAGATCGGACAGCCGGGGATGAAAAACTGTTTTTT. It specifies CATSRDRTAGDEKLFF.

V gene TRBV6-5 combines with J gene TRBJ1-1; D possibly corresponds to TRBD1 (5 bases). Trimming left V 0 bases short and J 1 base short, with 9 bases between. There are 15 residues in the CDR3. Germline loops: CDR1 MNHEY, CDR2 SVGAGI. CDR3: CASSYSEGRNTEAFF. Written as DNA, the CDR3 is TGTGCCAGCAGTTACTCGGAGGGGCGGAACACTGAAGCTTTCTTT.

The V and J genes are TRBV9 and TRBJ1-1; D is uncertain. The CDR3 runs to 13 residues. The V and J ends lost 4 bases and 0 bases respectively, with 7 bases between them. The germline V gene encodes CDR1 SGDLS and CDR2 YYNGEE. This chain's CDR3 is CASSTYMNTEAFF. The CDR3 DNA sequence: TGTGCCAGCAGCACCTATATGAACACTGAAGCTTTCTTT.

This clone was seen a handful of times. This chain links TRBV21-1 with TRBJ1-1; whether TRBD1, the table's D call, matches the DNA was not checked. TRBV21-1 is noted as a pseudogene. The CDR3 length is 14 residues. The CDR3: CASSKTGPNTEAFF. The CDR3 nucleotides read TGTGCCAGCAGCAAAACAGGGCCGAACACTGAAGCTTTCTTT.

The chain recombines TRBV5-1 with TRBJ2-1; 14 bases map to TRBD2. The CDR3 extends over 19 amino acids. With 0 bases clipped from V and 2 bases from J, the junction kept 7 bases outside the gene matches. CDR1 is SGHRS, CDR2 YFSETQ, per germline. The CDR3 is CASSLGGTSGRSTYNEQFF. The CDR3 nucleotides read TGCGCCAGCAGCTTGGGGGGGACTAGCGGGAGATCTACCTACAATGAGCAGTTCTTC.

The chain recombines TRBV28 with TRBJ1-6; D might be TRBD1 (5 bases). Trimming took 7 bases from V and 0 from J, leaving 16 bases between them. The CDR3 totals 17 residues. In germline, CDR1 is MDHEN, CDR2 SYDVKM. The CDR3 loop reads CASTRGDGSSYNSPLHF. The CDR3 DNA reads as TGTGCCAGCACCCGGGGGGACGGGAGCTCCTATAATTCACCCCTCCACTTT.

This rearrangement joins TRBV6-1 to TRBJ2-7; D possibly corresponds to TRBD1 (6 bases). Per germline, CDR1 MNHNS and CDR2 SASEGT. The CDR3 has 13 residues. V was pared by 2 bases and J by 9 bases, with 14 bases between. The CDR3 spells CASSELTGLVQYF. The CDR3 DNA reads TGTGCCAGCAGTGAATTAACAGGGTTGGTGCAGTACTTC.

J is TRBJ2-2 and V is TRBV13; TRBD1 matches 8 bases. The CDR3 is 17 amino acids. V gave up 0 bases and J gave up 5 bases; unmatched junction bases: 8. CDR1 and CDR2 (germline): PRHDT, FYEKMQ (reference sequence). CDR3 in amino acids: CASSLGLGQGSTGELFF. CDR3 DNA: TGTGCCAGCAGCTTAGGCCTCGGACAGGGTTCGACCGGGGAGCTGTTTTTT.

This chain links TRBV5-1 with TRBJ2-1, with 7 bases aligning to TRBD2. The CDR3 is 17 amino acids. Germline values: CDR1 SGHRS, CDR2 YFSETQ. V shed 5 bases, J shed 3 bases, and the junction held 14 bases outside the gene matches. The CDR3 protein is CASRRNGAGDGYNEQFF. The CDR3, as DNA: TGCGCCAGCAGAAGAAATGGGGCGGGAGATGGCTACAATGAGCAGTTCTTC.

V gene TRBV9 combines with J gene TRBJ1-4; TRBD1 is a possible D gene (5 bases). CDR3 length: 14 amino acids. The V end lost 0 bases, the J end lost 7 bases, and 10 bases lay between the germline ends. Germline CDR1 is SGDLS and CDR2 is YYNGEE. The CDR3 reads CASSVGVQGEKLFF. CDR3 coding DNA: TGTGCCAGCAGCGTAGGGGTGCAGGGTGAAAAACTGTTTTTT.

The chain is built from TRBV5-4 and TRBJ1-2; 8 positions agree with TRBD1. Looked up from germline, CDR1 is SGHNT and CDR2 is YYREEE (reference sequence). Unmatched junction bases numbered 18, after V lost 4 bases and J lost 10 bases. The CDR3 contains 16 residues. CDR3 amino acids: CASSHRQGPTAGDYTF. The CDR3 DNA reads as TGTGCCAGCAGCCACCGACAGGGGCCGACCGCGGGGGACTACACCTTC.

This chain uses TRBV4-3 with TRBJ2-5, with no clear D. Germline loops: CDR1 LGHNA, CDR2 YSLEER. V lost 0 bases, J lost 5 bases, and 7 bases lay in between. This CDR3 is built from 13 residues. This chain's CDR3 is CASSQEAGETQYF. CDR3 DNA sequence: TGCGCCAGCAGCCAAGAGGCCGGGGAGACCCAGTACTTC.

This clone was detected only a few times. V and J are TRBV30 and TRBJ1-2; possibly TRBD1 for D (5 bases). This CDR3 is 13 amino acids long. Trimming took 3 bases from V and 6 from J, leaving 14 bases between them. Germline values: CDR1 GTSNPN, CDR2 SVGIG (reference sequence). The CDR3 protein is CAWRGGPSHGYTF. CDR3 nucleotide sequence: TGTGCCTGGAGGGGGGGACCTTCTCATGGCTACACCTTC.

This chain joins TRBV3-1 (or the pseudogene TRBV3-2) and TRBJ2-3; 8 bases agree with TRBD2. The CDR3 is 17 residues long. Germline loops: CDR1 LGHDT, CDR2 YNNKEL (reference sequence). Trimming took 4 bases from V and 0 from J; bases not matched to a gene: 9. For the CDR3, the DNA is TGTGCCAGCAGCCCCCGGGGGGGGCGGATAAGCACAGATACGCAGTATTTT. Residues: CASSPRGGRISTDTQYF.

The rearrangement joins TRBV7-9 to TRBJ2-1; tentatively, D is TRBD1 (6 bases). Germline CDR1 is SEHNR and CDR2 is FQNEAQ (reference sequence). With 5 bases removed from V and 5 bases from J, the gap between germline ends came to 13 bases. The CDR3 totals 14 residues. CDR3 nucleotide sequence: TGTGCCAGCAGCACCGGTACAGGGAACAATGAGCAGTTCTTC. It specifies CASSTGTGNNEQFF.

This chain links TRBV5-8 with TRBJ1-2, with D possibly being TRBD1 (5 bases). The CDR3 spans 14 residues. In germline, CDR1 is SGHTS, CDR2 YDEGEE. The V end was cut by 0 bases, the J end by 3 bases, with 9 bases between. The CDR3 nucleotides read TGTGCCAGCAGCTTGGCAGGGCCCGACTATGGCTACACCTTC. Translated: CASSLAGPDYGYTF. Full variable domain (rest looked up from reference TRBV5-8 and TRBJ1-2): EAGVTQSPTHLIKTRGQQATLRCSPISGHTSVYWYQQALGLGLQFLLWYDEGEERNRGNFPPRFSGRQFPNYSSELNVNALELEDSALYLCASSLAGPDYGYTFGSGTRLTVV.

The rearrangement links TRBV10-3 to TRBJ2-5, with D possibly matching TRBD2 (6 bases). V lost 10 bases and J 4 bases, leaving 16 bases between the germline ends. The CDR3 loop spans 13 amino acids. Germline CDR1 ENHRY, CDR2 SYGVKD. This CDR3 reads CATSLASRETQYF. CDR3 bases: TGTGCCACCTCCCTAGCGTCTCGAGAGACCCAGTACTTC.